In this sample, the clone carrying this TCR beta chain turned up a few times. The antigen remains undetermined. Germline V CDR1 and CDR2: LNHDA, SQIVND (reference sequence). With 3 bases clipped from V and 6 bases from J, the junction kept 5 bases outside the gene matches. The CDR3 spans 15 residues. This record comes from a study of OX40 agonist ivuxolimab in advanced cancers. Study summary: Aged about 20 to 85 with a mean of 60 years, they were approximately 79% male.

Study-level points and caveats: At doses 0.1 to 3.0 mg/kg, CD4+ and CD8+ clones expanded. Near-lowest levels of clonal expansion characterized partial responders at 0.1-3.0 mg/kg.

The assay was immunoSEQ multiplex PCR, and TCRdb's table has in-frame clones only and misses some. Among more than 100,000 clones listed, 80% to 90% were seen once. This clonotype was sampled from an adult with an advanced solid tumor such as melanoma, head and neck, liver or kidney cancer. The sample was CD4+ or CD8+ T cells sorted from blood, taken in a trial of the OX40 agonist ivuxolimab. The chain is built from TRBV19 and TRBJ1-6, with TRBD1 identical over 7 bases. CDR3 residues: CASSMIEGANSPLHF. DNA for the CDR3: TGTGCCAGTAGTATGATTGAGGGGGCTAATTCACCCCTCCACTTT.